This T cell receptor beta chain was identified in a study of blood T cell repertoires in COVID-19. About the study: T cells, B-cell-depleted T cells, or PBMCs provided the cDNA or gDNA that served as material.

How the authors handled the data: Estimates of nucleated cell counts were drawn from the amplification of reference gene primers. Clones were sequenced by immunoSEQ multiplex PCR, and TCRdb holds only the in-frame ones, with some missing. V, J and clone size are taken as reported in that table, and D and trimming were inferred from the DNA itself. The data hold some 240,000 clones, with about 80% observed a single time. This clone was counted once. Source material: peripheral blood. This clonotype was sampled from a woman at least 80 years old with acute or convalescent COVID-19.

The CDR3 coding sequence is TGTGCCAGCAGCTTAGGGACTTCGATAGCTGGAAACACCATATATTTT. Translation: CASSLGTSIAGNTIYF. The V and J genes are TRBV7-8 and TRBJ1-3; the D is unclear. Trimming left V 1 base short and J 2 bases short, with 12 bases between. The CDR3 sequence is 16 residues long. Germline V gene data show CDR1 as SGHVS and CDR2 as FQNEAQ.